Presented here are 11 T cell receptor beta chains from one specimen sequenced in a study of T cells in Graves' hyperthyroidism and ophthalmopathy. RNA transcripts were the template for amplifying TCR beta CDR3 regions. Using the HTBI primer set, a first-round RT-PCR was run on the TCR CDR3. One entry per CDR3 protein results from TCRdb running MiXCR on the multiplex PCR reads. The sample has around 350,000 distinct CDR3 sequences, about 18% seen once. Input material: blood. Receptor source: a woman younger than 30 with Graves' hyperthyroidism.

This clonotype was seen at least ten times. The V and J genes are TRBV2 and TRBJ2-5; the D is unclear. The CDR3 is 15 residues long. V was clipped by 1 base and J by 5 bases, with 14 bases between them. In germline, CDR1 is SNHLY, CDR2 FYNNEI. The CDR3 nucleotides are TGTGCCAGCAGTGAAGAGGCGACCCCCGGGGAGACCCAGTACTTC. Its protein product is CASSEEATPGETQYF.

The V call is TRBV5-1, the J call TRBJ2-5; D could derive from TRBD1 or TRBD2 (5 bases each). The CDR3 is 13 residues long. The V end was cut by 0 bases, the J end by 5 bases, with 8 bases between. CDR1 is SGHRS and CDR2 is YFSETQ in the germline V gene. CDR3 DNA: TGCGCCAGCAGCTTGGTCGGGGCGGAGACCCAGTACTTC. Encoded protein: CASSLVGAETQYF.

This clonotype was observed many times. The chain uses TRBV4-2 and TRBJ1-1, with D uncertain. There are 14 residues in the CDR3. Germline V gene lookup returns CDR1 LGHNA and CDR2 YNFKEQ. V gave up 0 bases and J gave up 3 bases, with 8 bases separating them. CDR3 nucleotides: TGTGCCAGCAGCCAAGAGGGAAGGGACACTGAAGCTTTCTTT. Its protein product is CASSQEGRDTEAFF.

The V call is TRBV19, the J call TRBJ2-1; 7 nucleotides line up with TRBD1. V lost 7 bases, J lost 0 bases, and 3 bases stayed unmatched. Looked up from germline, CDR1 is LNHDA and CDR2 is SQIVND (reference sequence). The CDR3 spans 14 residues. The CDR3 DNA follows: TGTGCCAGTAAATGGGACAGCTCCTACAATGAGCAGTTCTTC. This encodes CASKWDSSYNEQFF.

This clonotype was detected ten times or more. The J gene is TRBJ1-2, the V gene TRBV6-1; 9 bases line up with TRBD1. Germline V CDR1 and CDR2: MNHNS, SASEGT. After removal of 10 bases from V and 6 bases from J, the junction contained 12 bases not matched to a gene. This CDR3 spans 14 amino acids. CDR3 region: CATRETGGADGYTF. CDR3 in DNA: TGTGCCACCAGGGAAACAGGGGGCGCCGATGGCTACACCTTC.

On this clonotype: The CDR3 ends on some other residue instead of the conserved phenylalanine or tryptophan, so this is likely a read error. V is TRBV6-1 and J is TRBJ1-1, with unresolved D. Germline V lookup: CDR1 MNHNS, CDR2 SASEGT. V was cut by 6 bases and J by 2 bases, with 10 bases left in between. This CDR3 is 13 amino acids long. As DNA, the CDR3 is TGTGCCAGCAGGATTGACACCAACACTGAAGCTTTCGTT. Protein product: CASRIDTNTEAFV.

V gene TRBV7-9 combines with J gene TRBJ2-5; 7 bases align to TRBD2. V lost 6 bases to trimming and J lost 2 bases; unmatched junction nucleotides: 6. CDR1 and CDR2 (germline): SEHNR, FQNEAQ (reference sequence). The CDR3 spans 14 residues. The CDR3 sequence: CASRLTSVQETQYF. CDR3 in DNA: TGTGCCAGCAGGCTAACTAGCGTACAAGAGACCCAGTACTTC.

This clonotype was observed many times. This chain joins TRBV29-1 and TRBJ2-7; D may correspond to TRBD1 or TRBD2 (6 bases each). The CDR3 spans 13 residues. Germline CDR1 and CDR2: SQVTM and ANQGSEA. Trimming stripped 4 bases from V and 1 base from J, with 11 bases between. The CDR3: CSVVGGPSYEQYF. For the CDR3, the DNA is TGCAGCGTTGTAGGGGGGCCTTCCTACGAGCAGTACTTC.

Many counts were recorded for this clonotype. The CDR3 region is CASGQGAWPEAFF. The CDR3 DNA reads as TGTGCCAGCGGACAGGGGGCCTGGCCTGAAGCTTTCTTT. The rearrangement uses TRBV2 and TRBJ1-1; TRBD1 aligns across 11 bases. The J segment lost 6 bases and the V segment lost 8 bases, leaving 5 bases of the junction unmatched. Germline CDR1 is SNHLY and CDR2 is FYNNEI. The CDR3 is 13 amino acids.

This clonotype appeared many times. The chain recombines TRBV5-1 with TRBJ2-2; TRBD1 might be the D (6 bases). Between the trimmed V and J ends, which lost 4 bases and 7 bases, there was a span of 14 bases. Per the germline V gene, CDR1 is SGHRS and CDR2 is YFSETQ. There are 14 residues in the CDR3. This CDR3 is CASSRRTVSGELFF. In nucleotides, the CDR3 is TGCGCCAGCAGCAGAAGGACAGTAAGCGGGGAGCTGTTTTTT.

This clonotype was seen only a few times. The junction departs from germline at one end; a sequencing error may be responsible. The chain joins TRBV28 to TRBJ2-4; perhaps TRBD2 as D (5 bases). This CDR3 region has 16 residues. Germline CDR1 is MDHEN and CDR2 is SYDVKM. CDR3 sequence reads: CASSSPLDLAKNIKYF. The CDR3 DNA sequence: TGTGCCAGCAGTTCCCCCCTGGACTTAGCCAAAAACATTAAGTACTTC.